The T cell receptor (beta chain) described here comes from a study of cytomegalovirus exposure and HLA in healthy donors. The PCR was carried out with 60 Vbeta primers and 13 Jbeta primers. This table comes from immunoSEQ multiplex PCR, and its TCRdb copy is limited to in-frame clones, with some not included. In the table there are fewer than 250,000 clones, 83% of which are singletons. J was trimmed by 2 bases and V by 6 bases; bases with no gene match: 6. The germline V gene has CDR1 MDHEN and CDR2 SYDVKM. This CDR3 spans 14 amino acids. This clonotype was obtained from a girl aged 10 to 17 in good health and CMV-seronegative. J is TRBJ2-7 and V is TRBV28, with 8 nucleotides matching TRBD1. The sample consisted of PBMCs. The CDR3 sequence: CASRGTGLTYEQYF. As DNA, the CDR3 is TGTGCCAGCAGGGGGACAGGACTTACCTACGAGCAGTACTTC.